This TCR beta chain was sequenced during a study of T cells after somatic rescue of genetic block. The CDR3 sequence is 17 residues long. Trimming took off 2 bases at V and 0 bases at J, with 14 bases between the two ends. Germline V gene data show CDR1 as KGHSH and CDR2 as LQKENI. The assay was immunoSEQ multiplex PCR, and TCRdb's table has in-frame clones only and misses some. This table holds some 15,000 clones, about 70% found once. The gene calls are TRBV18 and TRBJ1-3, with D unresolved. The specimen was peripheral blood mononuclear cells (PBMCs). The clonotype comes from a boy aged 10-17 years. The CDR3 loop is CASSPSSRPNSGNTIYF. CDR3 sequence (DNA): TGTGCCAGCTCACCATCATCCAGGCCGAACTCTGGAAACACCATATATTTT.